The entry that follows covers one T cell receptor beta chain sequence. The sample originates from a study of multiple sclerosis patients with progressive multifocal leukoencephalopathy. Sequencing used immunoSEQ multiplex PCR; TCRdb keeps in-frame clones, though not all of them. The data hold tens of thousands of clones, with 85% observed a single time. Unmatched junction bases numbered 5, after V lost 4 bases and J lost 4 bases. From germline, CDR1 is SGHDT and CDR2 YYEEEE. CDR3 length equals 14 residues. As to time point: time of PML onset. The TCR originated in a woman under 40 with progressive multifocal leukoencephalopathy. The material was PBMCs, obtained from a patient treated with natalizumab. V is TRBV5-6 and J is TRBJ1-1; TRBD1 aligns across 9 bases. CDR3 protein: CASSRTTGGTEAFF. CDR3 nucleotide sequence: TGTGCCAGCAGCCGCACGACAGGGGGCACTGAAGCTTTCTTT.